Listed below are T cell receptor beta chains from one sample, sequenced in a study of T cells in Graves' hyperthyroidism and ophthalmopathy. From the multiplex PCR reads, TCRdb called clonotypes with MiXCR, one entry per CDR3 protein. The sample comprises 750,000 to 950,000 distinct CDR3 sequences, roughly 40% of which are singletons, and over 8% rests with the top ten. Sequencing used blood. The receptors here all came from a man younger than 35 with Graves' hyperthyroidism. CDR3s include the opening cysteine and the closing phenylalanine or tryptophan. Clone size is given for some rows only: seen once, a few or many times, or a class if the clone is expanded.

clone size	V gene	J gene	CDR3 protein
NA	TRBV5-1	TRBJ1-4	CASSAGQGQLFF
NA	TRBV29-1	TRBJ1-1	CSVVGEYTEASF
few	TRBV4-3	TRBJ2-7	CASRRDLIGEQYF
NA	TRBV7-9	TRBJ1-1	CASSLSGEGPTNTEAFF
NA	TRBV2	TRBJ2-7	CASRVKLAGDGEQYF
NA	TRBV4-1	TRBJ1-1	CASSPQPLNTEAFF
NA	TRBV9	TRBJ1-2	CASSVRTSPGAGYTF
many	TRBV14	TRBJ2-7	CASSHGDRKYEQYF
many	TRBV10-3	TRBJ2-7	CAISVIGGREQYF
NA	TRBV12-3/TRBV12-4	TRBJ1-5	CASTGVGNQPQHF
few	TRBV9	TRBJ1-2	CASSLETAYGYTF
NA	TRBV20-1	NA	CSAWDGYNEQFF
NA	TRBV7-9	TRBJ2-7	CASSRPGQGTYEQYF
NA	TRBV28	TRBJ2-7	CASSLVRGSEQYF
NA	TRBV10-2	TRBJ1-1	CAISEVHQNTEAFF
NA	TRBV2	TRBJ1-2	CASSRDRGIGYTF
few	TRBV7-6	TRBJ2-7	CASSQDLYGVEQYF
many	TRBV15	TRBJ1-4	CATSRADSRGTNEKLFF
many	TRBV2	TRBJ1-5	CASRTGGAAQHF
many	TRBV7-2	TRBJ1-1	CASSRDFLSAFF
NA	TRBV12-5	TRBJ2-7	CASGLGTFYEQYF
few	TRBV5-1	TRBJ2-2	CASSQGTGDNAGELFF
many	TRBV19	TRBJ1-5	CASNNPDRGGQPQHF
NA	TRBV10-3	TRBJ2-2	CASSYKQALNTGELFF
NA	TRBV9	TRBJ1-1	CASSVDPGAGTEAFF
few	TRBV2	TRBJ2-7	CASSYRGGNEQYF
many	TRBV29-1	TRBJ1-2	CSVEDLMGGHYGYTF
NA	TRBV7-9	TRBJ2-7	CASSPYFDRVGEQYF
few	TRBV5-1	TRBJ1-2	CASSLDRKYYGYTF
NA	TRBV20-1	TRBJ2-2	CSGSGQGNTGELFF
NA	TRBV10-3	TRBJ1-5	CAIGDREETQHF
NA	TRBV10-3	TRBJ2-7	CVIGRPYYEQYF
few	TRBV7-9	TRBJ2-5	CAVPFRDRGNRETQYF
NA	TRBV9	TRBJ1-6	CASSVETAWTSPLHF
few	TRBV9	TRBJ1-5	CASSVGNGDQPQHF
few	TRBV7-2	TRBJ2-7	CASSSLAGGLYEQYF
NA	TRBV7-2	TRBJ1-1	CASSPGDRGTEAFF
few	TRBV5-1	TRBJ1-4	CASSLQGINEKLFF
many	TRBV29-1	TRBJ2-7	CSVEVMTGRQYF
NA	TRBV15	TRBJ2-7	CATSRARGSDYEQYF
many	TRBV24-1	TRBJ2-5	CATSDLGLGETQYF
NA	TRBV10-2	TRBJ2-5	CASSPQGLQETQYF
NA	TRBV12-3/TRBV12-4	TRBJ1-2	CASSSPWTF
NA	TRBV7-6	TRBJ2-7	CASSGTSGTGKDEQYF
few	TRBV5-4	TRBJ1-5	CASSLPTAPLNQPQHF